Here is one T cell receptor (beta chain) with its context. Distinct nucleotide sequences in the sample also encode this CDR3. Germline V gene sequence: CDR1 SGDLS, CDR2 YYNGEE. Trimming left V 0 bases short and J 1 base short, with 8 bases between. CDR3 size: 14 residues. PCR involved 60 Vbeta and 13 Jbeta primers. Sequenced by immunoSEQ multiplex PCR; TCRdb stores in-frame clones only, minus some. The data show about 180,000 clones, 70% to 80% seen once. The data are from a study of cytomegalovirus exposure and HLA in healthy donors. The chain links TRBV9 to TRBJ2-7; D might be TRBD1 (5 bases). The TCR sequence derives from a man younger than 30 in good health and CMV-seronegative. Sample: PBMCs. Here the CDR3 reads CASSVDGASYEQYF. DNA for the CDR3: TGTGCCAGCAGCGTAGATGGGGCATCCTACGAGCAGTACTTC. Full variable domain (outside the CDR3, taken from reference TRBV9 and TRBJ2-7): DSGVTQTPKHLITATGQRVTLRCSPRSGDLSVYWYQQSLDQGLQFLIQYYNGEERAKGNILERFSAQQFPDLHSELNLSSLELGDSALYFCASSVDGASYEQYFGPGTRLTVT.